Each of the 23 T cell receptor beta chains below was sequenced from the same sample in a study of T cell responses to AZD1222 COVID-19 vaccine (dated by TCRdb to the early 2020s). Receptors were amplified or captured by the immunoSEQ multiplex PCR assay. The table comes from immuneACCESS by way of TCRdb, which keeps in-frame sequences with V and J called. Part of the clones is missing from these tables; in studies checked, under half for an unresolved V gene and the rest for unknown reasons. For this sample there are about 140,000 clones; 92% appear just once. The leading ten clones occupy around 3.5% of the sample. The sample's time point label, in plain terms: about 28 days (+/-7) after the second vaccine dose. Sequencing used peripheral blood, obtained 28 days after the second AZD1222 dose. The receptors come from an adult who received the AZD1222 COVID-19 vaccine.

The CDR3 nucleotides read TGTGCCAGCAGTTCCCCCTTGGTCAAAGCTTTCTTT. Translated, it gives CASSSPLVKAFF. The gene calls are TRBV12-3 or TRBV12-4 and TRBJ1-1; D is unclear. Trimming removed 4 bases at V and 9 bases at J, with 12 bases between. This CDR3 spans 12 amino acids.

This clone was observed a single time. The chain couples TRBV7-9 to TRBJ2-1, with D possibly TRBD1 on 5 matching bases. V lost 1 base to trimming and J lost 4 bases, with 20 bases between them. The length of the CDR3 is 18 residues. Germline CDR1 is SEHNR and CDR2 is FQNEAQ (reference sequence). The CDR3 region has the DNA TGTGCCAGCAGCTTAGGGGTACAAGGGGTTTGGAATTACAATGAGCAGTTCTTC. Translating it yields CASSLGVQGVWNYNEQFF.

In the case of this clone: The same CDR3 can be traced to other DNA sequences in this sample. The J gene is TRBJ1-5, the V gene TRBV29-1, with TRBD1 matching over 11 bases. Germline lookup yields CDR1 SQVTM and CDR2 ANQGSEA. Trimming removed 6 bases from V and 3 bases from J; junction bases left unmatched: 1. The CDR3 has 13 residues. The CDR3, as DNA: TGCAGCGTAGGACAGGGGGCCAATCAGCCCCAGCATTTT. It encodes CSVGQGANQPQHF. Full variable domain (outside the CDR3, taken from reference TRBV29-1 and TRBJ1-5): SAVISQKPSRDICQRGTSLTIQCQVDSQVTMMFWYRQQPGQSLTLIATANQGSEATYESGFVIDKFPISRPNLTFSTLTVSNMSPEDSSIYLCSVGQGANQPQHFGDGTRLSIL.

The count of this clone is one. CDR3 in amino acids: CASSSGQSALAKNIQYF. In nucleotides, the CDR3 is TGTGCCAGCAGTTCCGGTCAGTCGGCGCTAGCCAAAAACATTCAGTACTTC. The chain joins TRBV27 to TRBJ2-4; no reliable D call. Trimming removed 4 bases from V and 0 bases from J, with 16 bases in between. CDR1 is MNHEY and CDR2 is SMNVEV in the germline V gene (reference sequence). CDR3 length: 17 amino acids.

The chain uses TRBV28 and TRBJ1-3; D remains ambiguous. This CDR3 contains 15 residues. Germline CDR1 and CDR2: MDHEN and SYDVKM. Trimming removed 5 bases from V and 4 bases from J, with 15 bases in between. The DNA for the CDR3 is TGTGCCAGCAGTCTATCGGAAGCAGGAGGAAACACCATATATTTT. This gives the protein CASSLSEAGGNTIYF.

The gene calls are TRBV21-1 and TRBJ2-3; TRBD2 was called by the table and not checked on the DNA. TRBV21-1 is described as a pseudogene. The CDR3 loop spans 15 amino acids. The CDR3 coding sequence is TGTGCCAGCTGCCCAGATGAGGGGGGGGGAGATACGCAGTATTTT. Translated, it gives CASCPDEGGGDTQYF.

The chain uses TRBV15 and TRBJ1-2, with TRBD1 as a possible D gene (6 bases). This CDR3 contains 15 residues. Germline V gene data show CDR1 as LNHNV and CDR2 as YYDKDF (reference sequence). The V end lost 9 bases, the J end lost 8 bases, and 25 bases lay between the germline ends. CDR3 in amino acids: CATLLPGRGQLGYTF. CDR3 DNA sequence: TGTGCCACTCTGCTTCCGGGACGGGGGCAATTGGGCTACACCTTC.

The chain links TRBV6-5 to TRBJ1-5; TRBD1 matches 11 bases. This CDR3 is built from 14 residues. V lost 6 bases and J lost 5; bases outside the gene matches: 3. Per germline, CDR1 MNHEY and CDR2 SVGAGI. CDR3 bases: TGTGCCAGCAGGAAGGGACAGGGGGATCAGCCCCAGCATTTT. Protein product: CASRKGQGDQPQHF.

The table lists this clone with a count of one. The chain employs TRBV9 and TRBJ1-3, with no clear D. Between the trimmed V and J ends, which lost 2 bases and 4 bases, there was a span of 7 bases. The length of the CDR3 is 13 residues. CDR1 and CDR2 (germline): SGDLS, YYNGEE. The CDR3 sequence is CASSVPEGNTIYF. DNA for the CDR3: TGTGCCAGCAGCGTCCCGGAGGGAAACACCATATATTTT.

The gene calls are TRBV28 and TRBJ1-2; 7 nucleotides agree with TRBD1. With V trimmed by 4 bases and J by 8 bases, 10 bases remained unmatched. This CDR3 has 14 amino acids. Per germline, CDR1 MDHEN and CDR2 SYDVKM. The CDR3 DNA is TGTGCCAGCAGTTACCTGGACAGGAAACGCGGCTACACCTTC. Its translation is CASSYLDRKRGYTF.

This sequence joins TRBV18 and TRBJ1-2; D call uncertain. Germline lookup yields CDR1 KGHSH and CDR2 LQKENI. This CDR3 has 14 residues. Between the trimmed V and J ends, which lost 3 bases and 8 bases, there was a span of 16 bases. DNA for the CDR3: TGTGCCAGCTCACCGGAGGGTCAGTTCTGGGGCTACACCTTC. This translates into CASSPEGQFWGYTF.

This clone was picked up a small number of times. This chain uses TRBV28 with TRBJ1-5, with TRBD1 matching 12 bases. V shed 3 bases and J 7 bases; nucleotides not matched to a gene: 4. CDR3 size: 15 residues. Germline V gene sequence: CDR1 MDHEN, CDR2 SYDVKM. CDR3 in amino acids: CASSFGTGGRQPQHF. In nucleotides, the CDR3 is TGTGCCAGCAGTTTCGGGACAGGGGGCAGGCAGCCCCAGCATTTT.

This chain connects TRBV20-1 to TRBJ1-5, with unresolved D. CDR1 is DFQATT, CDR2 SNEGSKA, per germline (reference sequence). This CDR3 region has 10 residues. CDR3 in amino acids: CPADHQPQHF. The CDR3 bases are TGCCCAGCCGACCATCAGCCCCAGCATTTT.

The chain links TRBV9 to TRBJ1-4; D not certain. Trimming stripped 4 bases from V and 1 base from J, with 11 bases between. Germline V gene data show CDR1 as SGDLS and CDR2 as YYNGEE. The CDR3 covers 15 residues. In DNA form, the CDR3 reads TGTGCCAGCAGCCCAGACGGGAGAACTAATGAAAAACTGTTTTTT. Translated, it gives CASSPDGRTNEKLFF.

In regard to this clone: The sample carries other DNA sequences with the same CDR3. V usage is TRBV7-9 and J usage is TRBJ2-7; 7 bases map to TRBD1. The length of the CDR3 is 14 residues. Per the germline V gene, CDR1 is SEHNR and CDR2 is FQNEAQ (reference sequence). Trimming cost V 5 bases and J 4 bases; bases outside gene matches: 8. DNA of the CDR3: TGTGCCAGCAGCCTTCCGGGACAGTCGTACGAGCAGTACTTC. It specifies CASSLPGQSYEQYF.

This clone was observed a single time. Written as DNA, the CDR3 is TGTGCCAGCAGTTTGGGTAACTATGGCTACACCTTC. Its translation is CASSLGNYGYTF. The chain is built from TRBV12-3 or TRBV12-4 and TRBJ1-2; D remains unclear. V dropped 3 bases and J dropped 1 base, with 3 bases sitting between them. The CDR3 covers 12 residues.

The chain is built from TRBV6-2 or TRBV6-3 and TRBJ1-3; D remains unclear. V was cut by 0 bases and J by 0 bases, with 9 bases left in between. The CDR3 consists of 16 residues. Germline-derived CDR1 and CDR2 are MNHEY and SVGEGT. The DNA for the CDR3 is TGTGCCAGCAGTTACTCGAGAAGCGTCTCTGGAAACACCATATATTTT. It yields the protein CASSYSRSVSGNTIYF.

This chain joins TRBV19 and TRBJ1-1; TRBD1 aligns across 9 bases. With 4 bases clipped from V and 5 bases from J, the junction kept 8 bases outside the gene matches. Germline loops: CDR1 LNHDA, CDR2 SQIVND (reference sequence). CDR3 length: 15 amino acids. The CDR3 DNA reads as TGTGCCAGTAGTAGCCAGACAGGGGGAGGAACTGAAGCTTTCTTT. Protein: CASSSQTGGGTEAFF. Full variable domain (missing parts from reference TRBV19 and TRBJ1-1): DGGITQSPKYLFRKEGQNVTLSCEQNLNHDAMYWYRQDPGQGLRLIYYSQIVNDFQKGDIAEGYSVSREKKESFPLTVTSAQKNPTAFYLCASSSQTGGGTEAFFGQGTRLTVV.

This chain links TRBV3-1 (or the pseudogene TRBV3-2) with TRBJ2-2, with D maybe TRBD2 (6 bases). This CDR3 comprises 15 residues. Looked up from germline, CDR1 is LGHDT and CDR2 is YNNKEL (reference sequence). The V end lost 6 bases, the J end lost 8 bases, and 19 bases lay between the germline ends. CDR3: CASRGSPPSVGELFF. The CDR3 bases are TGTGCCAGCAGGGGGTCACCTCCTAGCGTAGGGGAGCTGTTTTTT.

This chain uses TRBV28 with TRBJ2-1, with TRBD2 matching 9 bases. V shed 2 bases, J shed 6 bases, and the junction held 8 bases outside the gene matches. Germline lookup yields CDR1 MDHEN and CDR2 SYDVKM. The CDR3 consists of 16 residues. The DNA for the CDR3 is TGTGCCAGCAGTTTAGAATCGACTAGCGGCCTCAATGAGCAGTTCTTC. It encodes CASSLESTSGLNEQFF.

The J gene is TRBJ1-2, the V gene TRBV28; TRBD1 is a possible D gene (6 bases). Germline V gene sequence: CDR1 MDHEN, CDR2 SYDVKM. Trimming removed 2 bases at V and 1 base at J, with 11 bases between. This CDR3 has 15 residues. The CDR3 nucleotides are TGTGCCAGCAGTTTACGGGGGCCCCTTAACTATGGCTACACCTTC. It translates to CASSLRGPLNYGYTF.

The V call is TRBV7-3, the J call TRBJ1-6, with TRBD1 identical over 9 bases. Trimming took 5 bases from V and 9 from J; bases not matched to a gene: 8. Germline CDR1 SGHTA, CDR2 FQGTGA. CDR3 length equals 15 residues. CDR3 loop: CASSPTGQGRSPLHF. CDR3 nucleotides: TGTGCCAGCAGCCCAACGGGACAGGGTCGTTCACCCCTCCACTTT.

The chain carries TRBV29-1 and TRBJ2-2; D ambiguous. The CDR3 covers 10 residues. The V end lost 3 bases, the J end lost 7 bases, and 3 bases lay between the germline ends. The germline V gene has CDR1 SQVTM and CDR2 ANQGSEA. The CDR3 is CSVDDGELFF. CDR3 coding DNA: TGCAGCGTTGACGACGGGGAGCTGTTTTTT.